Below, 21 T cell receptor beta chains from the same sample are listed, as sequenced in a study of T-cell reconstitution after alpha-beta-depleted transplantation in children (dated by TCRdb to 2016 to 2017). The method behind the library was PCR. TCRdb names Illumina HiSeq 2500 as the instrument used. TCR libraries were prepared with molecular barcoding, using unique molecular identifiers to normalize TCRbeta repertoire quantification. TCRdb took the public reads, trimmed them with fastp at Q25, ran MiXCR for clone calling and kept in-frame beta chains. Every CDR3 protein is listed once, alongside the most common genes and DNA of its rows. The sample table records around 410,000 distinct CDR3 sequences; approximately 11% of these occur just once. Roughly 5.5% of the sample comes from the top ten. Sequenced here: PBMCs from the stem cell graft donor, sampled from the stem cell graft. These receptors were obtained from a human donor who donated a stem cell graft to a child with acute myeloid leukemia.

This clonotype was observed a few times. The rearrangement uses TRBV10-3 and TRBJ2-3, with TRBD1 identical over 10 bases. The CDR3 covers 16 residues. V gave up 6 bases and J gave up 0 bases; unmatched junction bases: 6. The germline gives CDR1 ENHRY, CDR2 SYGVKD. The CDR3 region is CAIRDRTGGSTDTQYF. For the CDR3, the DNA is TGTGCCATCAGGGATCGGACAGGGGGTAGCACAGATACGCAGTATTTT.

In DNA form, the CDR3 reads TGTGCCAGTAGTATGCTAGCGGGAGGGCCGATCGGGGAGCTGTTTTTT. Its translation is CASSMLAGGPIGELFF. V and J are TRBV19 and TRBJ2-2; 12 bases map to TRBD2. The CDR3 loop spans 16 amino acids. Trimming took 3 bases from V and 7 from J; bases not matched to a gene: 6. CDR1 LNHDA and CDR2 SQIVND come from the germline V gene (reference sequence). The full variable domain, rest sourced from reference TRBV19 and TRBJ2-2, is DGGITQSPKYLFRKEGQNVTLSCEQNLNHDAMYWYRQDPGQGLRLIYYSQIVNDFQKGDIAEGYSVSREKKESFPLTVTSAQKNPTAFYLCASSMLAGGPIGELFFGEGSRLTVL.

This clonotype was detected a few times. The CDR3 DNA sequence: TGTGCCAGCAGCCCCACTAGCGGTTGGAACATTCAGTACTTC. This encodes CASSPTSGWNIQYF. The chain joins TRBV3-1 to TRBJ2-4; the match to TRBD2 covers 8 bases. J was trimmed by 7 bases and V by 4 bases; bases with no gene match: 6. This CDR3 region has 14 residues. Germline V gene sequence: CDR1 LGHDT, CDR2 YNNKEL (reference sequence).

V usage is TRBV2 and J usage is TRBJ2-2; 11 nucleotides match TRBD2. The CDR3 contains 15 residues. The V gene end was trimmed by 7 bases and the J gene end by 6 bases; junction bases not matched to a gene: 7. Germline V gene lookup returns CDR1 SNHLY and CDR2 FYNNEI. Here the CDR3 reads CASKKLAGEPGELFF. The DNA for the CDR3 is TGTGCCAGCAAAAAACTAGCGGGAGAACCCGGGGAGCTGTTTTTT.

DNA of the CDR3: TGTGCCATCAGTGACAGGAACAGGGGCCCAGAGACCCAGTACTTC. Translated, it gives CAISDRNRGPETQYF. The chain has TRBV10-3 and TRBJ2-5; 7 bases are a match to TRBD1. Germline loops: CDR1 ENHRY, CDR2 SYGVKD. This CDR3 region has 15 residues. V gave up 3 bases and J gave up 4 bases; unmatched junction bases: 8.

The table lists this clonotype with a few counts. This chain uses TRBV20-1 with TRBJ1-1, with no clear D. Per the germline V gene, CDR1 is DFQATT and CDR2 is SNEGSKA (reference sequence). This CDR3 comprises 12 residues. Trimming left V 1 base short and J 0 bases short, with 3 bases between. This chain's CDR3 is CSARGMNTEAFF. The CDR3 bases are TGCAGTGCTAGAGGTATGAACACTGAAGCTTTCTTT.

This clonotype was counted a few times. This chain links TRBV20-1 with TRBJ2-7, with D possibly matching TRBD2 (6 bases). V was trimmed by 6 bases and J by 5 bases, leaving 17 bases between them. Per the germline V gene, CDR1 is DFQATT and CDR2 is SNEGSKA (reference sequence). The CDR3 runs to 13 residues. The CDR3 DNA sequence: TGCAGTGCCTATTCGCCGGACTATGACGAGCAGTACGTC. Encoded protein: CSAYSPDYDEQYV.

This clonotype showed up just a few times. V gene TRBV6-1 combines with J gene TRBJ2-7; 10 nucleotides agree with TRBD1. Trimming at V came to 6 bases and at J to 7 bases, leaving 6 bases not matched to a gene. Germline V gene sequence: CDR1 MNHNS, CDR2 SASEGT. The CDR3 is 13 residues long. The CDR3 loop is CASRTGGGREQYV. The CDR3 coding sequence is TGTGCCAGCAGGACAGGGGGCGGACGGGAGCAGTACGTC.

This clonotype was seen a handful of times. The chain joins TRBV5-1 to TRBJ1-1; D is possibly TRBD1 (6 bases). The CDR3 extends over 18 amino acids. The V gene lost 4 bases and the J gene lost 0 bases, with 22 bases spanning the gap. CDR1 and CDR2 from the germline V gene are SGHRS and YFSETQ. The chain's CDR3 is CASSEQPPGAGVNTEAFF. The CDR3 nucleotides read TGCGCCAGCAGCGAACAACCACCGGGGGCCGGGGTGAACACTGAAGCTTTCTTT.

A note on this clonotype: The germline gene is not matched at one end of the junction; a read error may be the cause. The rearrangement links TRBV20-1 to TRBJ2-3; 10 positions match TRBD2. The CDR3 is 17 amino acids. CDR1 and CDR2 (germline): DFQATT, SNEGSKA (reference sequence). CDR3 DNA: TGCTGTGCTAGAAACCTTCTGACTAGCGGGTTCACAGATACGCAGTATTTT. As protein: CCARNLLTSGFTDTQYF.

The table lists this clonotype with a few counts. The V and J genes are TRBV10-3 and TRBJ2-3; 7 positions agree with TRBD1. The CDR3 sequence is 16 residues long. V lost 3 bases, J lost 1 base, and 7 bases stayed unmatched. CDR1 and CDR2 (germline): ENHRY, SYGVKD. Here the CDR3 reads CAISDSSGQRTDTQYF. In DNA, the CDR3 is TGTGCCATCAGTGATTCTTCGGGACAGCGCACAGATACGCAGTATTTT.

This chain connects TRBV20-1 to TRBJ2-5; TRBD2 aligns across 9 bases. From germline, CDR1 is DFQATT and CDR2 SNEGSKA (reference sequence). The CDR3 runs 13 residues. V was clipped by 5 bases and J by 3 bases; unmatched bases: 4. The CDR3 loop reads CSAAGTSKETQYF. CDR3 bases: TGCAGTGCTGCCGGGACTAGCAAAGAGACCCAGTACTTC.

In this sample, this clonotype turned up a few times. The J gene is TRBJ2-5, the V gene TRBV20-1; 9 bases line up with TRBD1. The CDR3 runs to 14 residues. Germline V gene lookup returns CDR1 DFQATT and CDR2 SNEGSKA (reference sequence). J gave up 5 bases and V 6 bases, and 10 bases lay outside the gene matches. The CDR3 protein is CSAEWGQGLETQYF. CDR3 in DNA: TGCAGTGCGGAGTGGGGACAGGGTTTGGAGACCCAGTACTTC.

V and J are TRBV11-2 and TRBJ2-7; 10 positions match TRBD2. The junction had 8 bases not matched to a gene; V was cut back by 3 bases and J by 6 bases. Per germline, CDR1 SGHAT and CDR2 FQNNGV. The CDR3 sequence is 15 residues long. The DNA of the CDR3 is TGTGCCAGCAGCTTTCTAGCGGGAGAATGGTCCGAGCAGTACTTC. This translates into CASSFLAGEWSEQYF.

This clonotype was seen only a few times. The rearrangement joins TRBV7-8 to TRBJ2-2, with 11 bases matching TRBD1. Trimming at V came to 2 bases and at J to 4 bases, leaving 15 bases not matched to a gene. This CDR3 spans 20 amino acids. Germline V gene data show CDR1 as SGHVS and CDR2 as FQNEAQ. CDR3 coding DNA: TGTGCCAGCAGCTTACGTACAACCCCGGGACAGGGGGTTTCCACCGGGGAGCTGTTTTTT. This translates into CASSLRTTPGQGVSTGELFF.

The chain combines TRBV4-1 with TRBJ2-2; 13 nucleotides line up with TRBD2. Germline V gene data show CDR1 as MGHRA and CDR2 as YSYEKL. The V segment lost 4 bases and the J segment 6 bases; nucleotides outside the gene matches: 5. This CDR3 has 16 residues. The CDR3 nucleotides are TGCGCCAGCAGCCCGTGGACTAGCGGGAGCTCCGGGGAGCTGTTTTTT. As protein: CASSPWTSGSSGELFF.

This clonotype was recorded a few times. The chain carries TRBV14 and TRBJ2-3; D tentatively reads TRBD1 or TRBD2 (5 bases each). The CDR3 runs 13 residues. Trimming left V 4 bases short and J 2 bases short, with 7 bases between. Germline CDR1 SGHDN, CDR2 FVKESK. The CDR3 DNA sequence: TGTGCCAGCAGCCGGGACCTCACAGATACGCAGTATTTT. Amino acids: CASSRDLTDTQYF.

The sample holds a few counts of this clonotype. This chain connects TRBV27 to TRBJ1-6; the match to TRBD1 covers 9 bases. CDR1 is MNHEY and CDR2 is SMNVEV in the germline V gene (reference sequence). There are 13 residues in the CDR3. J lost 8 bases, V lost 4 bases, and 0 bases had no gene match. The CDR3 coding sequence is TGTGCCAGCAGTTGGACAGGGGATTCACCCCTCCACTTT. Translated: CASSWTGDSPLHF.

Written as DNA, the CDR3 is TGTGCCACCAGCGGCGTGACAGTAACTAATGAAAAACTGTTTTTT. This translates into CATSGVTVTNEKLFF. This chain joins TRBV15 and TRBJ1-4; weak D call: TRBD1 (5 bases). In germline, CDR1 is LNHNV, CDR2 YYDKDF (reference sequence). The CDR3 spans 15 residues. The V end was cut by 5 bases, the J end by 1 base, with 11 bases between.

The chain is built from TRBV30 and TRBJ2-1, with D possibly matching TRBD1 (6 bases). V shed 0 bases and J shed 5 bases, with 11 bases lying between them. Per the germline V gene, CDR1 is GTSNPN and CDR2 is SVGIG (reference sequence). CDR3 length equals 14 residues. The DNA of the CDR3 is TGTGCCTGGAGTGTGGGGCAGGGGAACAATGAGCAGTTCTTC. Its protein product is CAWSVGQGNNEQFF.

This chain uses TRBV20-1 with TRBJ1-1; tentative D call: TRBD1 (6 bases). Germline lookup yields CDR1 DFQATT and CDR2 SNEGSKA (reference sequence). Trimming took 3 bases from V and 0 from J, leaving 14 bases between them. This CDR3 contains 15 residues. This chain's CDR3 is CSARRSGTMNTEAFF. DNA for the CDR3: TGCAGTGCTAGGAGATCCGGGACAATGAACACTGAAGCTTTCTTT.